Below, 25 T cell receptor beta chains from the same sample are listed, as sequenced in a study of control samples from healthy donors and cancer patients (TCRdb year 2020). Receptor amplification or capture employed the immunoSEQ multiplex PCR assay. TCRdb re-hosts the immuneACCESS table, in-frame sequences only. Its copies lack some clones; in the studies checked, an unresolved V gene accounts for under half of them, and the cause for the rest is not known. The sample table shows more than 95,000 clones, and roughly 92% are seen once. The ten largest clonotypes hold approximately 2.5% of the sample. Sequencing used blood. The receptors derive from a man aged 30 to 45 in good health.

The chain carries TRBV6-5 and TRBJ2-5, with D possibly being TRBD2 (5 bases). CDR3 length equals 12 residues. V shed 7 bases and J shed 5 bases, with 11 bases lying between them. The germline gives CDR1 MNHEY, CDR2 SVGAGI. CDR3 nucleotide sequence: TGTGCCAGCAATGACTCGGGGGAGACCCAGTACTTC. Translation: CASNDSGETQYF.

The chain links TRBV11-2 to TRBJ2-3; 7 bases align to TRBD2. Germline lookup yields CDR1 SGHAT and CDR2 FQNNGV. Trimming at V came to 0 bases and at J to 0 bases, leaving 3 bases not matched to a gene. CDR3 size: 16 residues. In DNA form, the CDR3 reads TGTGCCAGCAGCTTAGATTGGGGGGGTAGCACAGATACGCAGTATTTT. This translates into CASSLDWGGSTDTQYF.

V gene TRBV27 combines with J gene TRBJ2-3; no definite D call. V was cut by 8 bases and J by 5 bases, with 14 bases left in between. This CDR3 is 13 amino acids long. Germline V lookup: CDR1 MNHEY, CDR2 SMNVEV (reference sequence). DNA for the CDR3: TGTGCCAGCCGCCCACCCACGGGAGATACGCAGTATTTT. The encoded protein is CASRPPTGDTQYF.

This chain connects TRBV3-1 (or the pseudogene TRBV3-2) to TRBJ2-3; D tentatively fits TRBD1 or TRBD2 (5 bases each). Germline CDR1 LGHDT, CDR2 YNNKEL (reference sequence). Trimming left V 5 bases short and J 1 base short, with 16 bases between. This CDR3 has 16 amino acids. CDR3: CASSSGRSWGTDTQYF. In DNA form, the CDR3 reads TGTGCCAGCAGCTCGGGACGTTCCTGGGGCACAGATACGCAGTATTTT.

This rearrangement joins TRBV5-1 to TRBJ2-1; D may correspond to TRBD1 or TRBD2 (5 bases each). Germline lookup yields CDR1 SGHRS and CDR2 YFSETQ. There are 14 residues in the CDR3. Trimming took off 6 bases at V and 6 bases at J, with 16 bases between the two ends. The CDR3 reads CASNRGTTSNEQFF. CDR3 coding DNA: TGCGCCAGCAATCGGGGCACCACCAGCAATGAGCAGTTCTTC.

The chain links TRBV28 to TRBJ1-4, with D possibly TRBD1 on 5 matching bases. V was shortened by 7 bases and J by 7 bases, with 19 bases between the two germline ends. This CDR3 contains 15 residues. CDR1 and CDR2 from the germline V gene are MDHEN and SYDVKM. The CDR3 DNA is TGTGCCAGCACTAGCCGGGGGGGGGAAACTGAAAAACTGTTTTTT. Its protein is CASTSRGGETEKLFF.

This rearrangement joins TRBV5-8 to TRBJ1-1; D not resolved. Germline loops: CDR1 SGHTS, CDR2 YDEGEE. The CDR3 is 13 residues long. V was shortened by 0 bases and J by 6 bases, with 9 bases between the two germline ends. The chain's CDR3 is CASSLDWRSEAFF. Written as DNA, the CDR3 is TGTGCCAGCAGCTTGGATTGGCGTTCTGAAGCTTTCTTT.

The chain is built from TRBV6-1 and TRBJ1-2; D uncertain. Germline CDR1 MNHNS, CDR2 SASEGT. This CDR3 has 14 residues. Trimming cost V 2 bases and J 3 bases, with 10 bases left between them. The DNA for the CDR3 is TGTGCCAGCAGTGAAATGGTGGGTGACTATGGCTACACCTTC. This encodes CASSEMVGDYGYTF.

This clone appeared a few times. The chain is built from TRBV19 and TRBJ1-5; D gene ambiguous. This CDR3 is 14 amino acids long. Germline CDR1 LNHDA, CDR2 SQIVND (reference sequence). Trimming removed 2 bases from V and 2 bases from J, with 7 bases in between. CDR3 sequence: CASSIHQGNQPQHF. The CDR3, as DNA: TGTGCCAGTAGTATACACCAGGGCAATCAGCCCCAGCATTTT.

This chain connects TRBV7-2 to TRBJ2-7, with D possibly matching TRBD1 (6 bases). Germline CDR1 SGHTA, CDR2 FQGNSA. The CDR3 loop spans 15 amino acids. V shed 10 bases and J shed 0 bases, with 19 bases lying between them. In DNA, the CDR3 is TGTGCCATCGAACGATGGGGGCATAGCTCCTACGAGCAGTACTTC. Its protein product is CAIERWGHSSYEQYF.

This clone was observed once. The chain combines TRBV2 with TRBJ2-7; 7 nucleotides match TRBD2. There are 13 residues in the CDR3. Germline lookup yields CDR1 SNHLY and CDR2 FYNNEI. V was clipped by 4 bases and J by 7 bases; unmatched bases: 7. CDR3 in amino acids: CASSAPGTKEQYV. CDR3 in DNA: TGTGCCAGCAGTGCTCCGGGGACTAAGGAGCAGTACGTC.

This clone was counted a few times. The chain joins TRBV7-9 to TRBJ1-2; D possibly corresponds to TRBD1 (5 bases). Germline lookup yields CDR1 SEHNR and CDR2 FQNEAQ (reference sequence). There are 14 residues in the CDR3. V was trimmed by 5 bases and J by 3 bases, leaving 13 bases between them. The DNA for the CDR3 is TGTGCCAGCAGCCTTGACAGCCCCTACTATGGCTACACCTTC. This sequence encodes CASSLDSPYYGYTF.

This chain uses TRBV4-1 with TRBJ1-4; D unclear. V shed 1 base and J shed 8 bases, with 8 bases lying between them. Germline V gene data show CDR1 as MGHRA and CDR2 as YSYEKL. CDR3 length equals 13 residues. Here the CDR3 DNA reads TGCGCCAGCAGCCAAGTTTTGGACGAAAAACTGTTTTTT. Translation: CASSQVLDEKLFF.

This clone was picked up one time. CDR3 region: CATSDPDRDYGYTF. CDR3 DNA sequence: TGTGCCACCAGTGACCCAGACAGGGACTATGGCTACACCTTC. The chain employs TRBV24-1 and TRBJ1-2; 7 bases are a match to TRBD1. CDR1 KGHDR and CDR2 SFDVKD come from the germline V gene. The CDR3 covers 14 residues. J gave up 3 bases and V 4 bases, and 4 bases lay outside the gene matches.

The rearrangement joins TRBV7-9 to TRBJ2-3; 9 bases fit TRBD1. Germline V gene lookup returns CDR1 SEHNR and CDR2 FQNEAQ (reference sequence). This CDR3 is built from 16 residues. V trimming: 4 bases; J trimming: 0 bases; junction bases outside the gene matches: 5. CDR3 residues: CASSSQGATSTDTQYF. For the CDR3, the DNA is TGTGCCAGCAGCTCACAGGGGGCGACTAGCACAGATACGCAGTATTTT.

This clone was found once. The V and J genes are TRBV7-2 and TRBJ1-2; D is uncertain. V lost 3 bases and J lost 7, with 15 bases in between. Germline assignment: CDR1 SGHTA and CDR2 FQGNSA. The length of the CDR3 is 14 residues. The chain's CDR3 is CASSFAGNVGGYTF. As DNA, the CDR3 is TGTGCCAGCAGCTTTGCCGGCAATGTCGGTGGCTACACCTTC.

This chain links TRBV7-9 with TRBJ1-2; 8 nucleotides agree with TRBD1. The CDR3 is 13 residues long. The J segment lost 6 bases and the V segment lost 6 bases, leaving 6 bases of the junction unmatched. CDR1 and CDR2 (germline): SEHNR, FQNEAQ (reference sequence). The CDR3: CASSRQGAHGYTF. The CDR3 DNA reads as TGTGCCAGCAGTCGTCAGGGGGCGCATGGCTACACCTTC.

The rearrangement links TRBV5-1 to TRBJ1-6, with TRBD1 identical over 11 bases. The V segment lost 2 bases and the J segment 0 bases; nucleotides outside the gene matches: 10. The CDR3 is 20 amino acids. CDR1 and CDR2 from the germline V gene are SGHRS and YFSETQ. CDR3 coding DNA: TGCGCCAGCAGCTTAACCGGACAGGGGGCTGGAAGCTCCTATAATTCACCCCTCCACTTT. Its translation is CASSLTGQGAGSSYNSPLHF.

This clone is a singleton in its sample. The rearrangement joins TRBV11-1 to TRBJ1-1; 7 bases are shared with TRBD1. This CDR3 spans 13 amino acids. Unmatched junction bases numbered 8, after V lost 5 bases and J lost 8 bases. Germline lookup yields CDR1 SGHAT and CDR2 FQDESV (reference sequence). CDR3 region: CASSNQIQGEAFF. CDR3 DNA: TGTGCCAGCAGCAACCAAATACAGGGGGAAGCTTTCTTT.

The rearrangement links TRBV5-1 to TRBJ1-1; D not resolved. Looked up from germline, CDR1 is SGHRS and CDR2 is YFSETQ. The V end lost 3 bases, the J end lost 5 bases, and 8 bases lay between the germline ends. This CDR3 has 12 amino acids. In DNA form, the CDR3 reads TGCGCCAGCAGCTGGGAGGGTACTGAAGCTTTCTTT. Its translation is CASSWEGTEAFF.

The chain links TRBV27 to TRBJ2-2; D remains ambiguous. V was trimmed by 3 bases and J by 1 base, leaving 15 bases between them. CDR3 length equals 17 residues. Germline V gene sequence: CDR1 MNHEY, CDR2 SMNVEV (reference sequence). CDR3 sequence: CASSFQHFPKNTGELFF. The DNA for the CDR3 is TGTGCCAGCAGTTTTCAACACTTTCCTAAGAACACCGGGGAGCTGTTTTTT.

The chain has TRBV19 and TRBJ1-6; no firm D call. Trimming left V 7 bases short and J 7 bases short, with 11 bases between. CDR3 length equals 13 residues. Germline V gives CDR1 LNHDA, CDR2 SQIVND (reference sequence). DNA of the CDR3: TGTGCCAGTAATAACTTAGGGAATTCACCCCTCCACTTT. Its protein is CASNNLGNSPLHF.

The chain combines TRBV2 with TRBJ2-2; possibly TRBD1 for D (6 bases). With 6 bases removed from V and 4 bases from J, the gap between germline ends came to 12 bases. Germline values: CDR1 SNHLY, CDR2 FYNNEI. CDR3 length: 14 residues. The CDR3: CASRGTRGTGELFF. The CDR3 DNA reads as TGTGCCAGCAGAGGTACCAGGGGCACCGGGGAGCTGTTTTTT.

The chain employs TRBV5-1 and TRBJ2-1; D remains unclear. The germline V and J ends were trimmed by 3 bases and 2 bases, with 12 bases remaining between them. This CDR3 has 15 residues. The germline V gene has CDR1 SGHRS and CDR2 YFSETQ. The CDR3 sequence is CASSSDFSTYNEQFF. As DNA, the CDR3 is TGCGCCAGCAGCTCCGATTTCAGTACCTACAATGAGCAGTTCTTC.

This rearrangement joins TRBV27 to TRBJ2-2, with TRBD2 matching over 8 bases. After removal of 5 bases from V and 0 bases from J, the junction contained 5 bases not matched to a gene. The germline gives CDR1 MNHEY, CDR2 SMNVEV (reference sequence). The CDR3 runs to 16 residues. CDR3 sequence (DNA): TGTGCCAGCAGTCGGGGGGGGGTGACGAACACCGGGGAGCTGTTTTTT. Residues: CASSRGGVTNTGELFF.